This TCR beta chain was recorded in a study of beta chain features in type 1 diabetes. Broader study findings: TCRB CDR3 length was moderately but significantly reduced in all four CD4+ subsets of Type 1 diabetes patients. Whether HLA type influences TCRB rearrangement remained unresolved here.

A word on this clone: Its antigen is not known.

Of the isolated RNA, all was reverse transcribed, and so the sequenced material was expressed TCRB transcripts. Generated by immunoSEQ multiplex PCR, the TCRdb table keeps only in-frame clones and is missing some. The sample consists of approximately 30,000 clones, approximately 65% of them appearing once. The CDR3 has 14 residues. Deletions cut 1 base from V and 4 bases from J, with 10 bases between. Germline values: CDR1 MGHRA, CDR2 YSYEKL. The sequenced sample consisted of Tregs from blood. This chain connects TRBV4-1 to TRBJ1-2; a possible D gene is TRBD1 (5 bases). This clonotype was sampled from a woman aged 25 to 39 with type 1 diabetes. The CDR3 reads CASSQGGGLYGYTF. DNA of the CDR3: TGCGCCAGCAGCCAAGGCGGGGGACTCTATGGCTACACCTTC.